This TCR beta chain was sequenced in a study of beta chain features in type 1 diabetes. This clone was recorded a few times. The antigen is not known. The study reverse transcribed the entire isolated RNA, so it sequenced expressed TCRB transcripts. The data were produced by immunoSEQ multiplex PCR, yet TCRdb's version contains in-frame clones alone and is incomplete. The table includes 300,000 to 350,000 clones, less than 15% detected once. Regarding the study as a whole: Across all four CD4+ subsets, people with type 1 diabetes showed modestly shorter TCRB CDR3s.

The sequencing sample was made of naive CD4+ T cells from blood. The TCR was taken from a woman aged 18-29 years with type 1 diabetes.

CDR3 amino acids: CASSPTSGSRSYNEQFF. CDR3 in DNA: TGCGCCAGCAGCCCCACTAGCGGGAGTAGGTCCTACAATGAGCAGTTCTTC. The chain is built from TRBV5-1 and TRBJ2-1, with 11 bases aligning to TRBD2. The CDR3 runs 17 residues. Germline-derived CDR1 and CDR2 are SGHRS and YFSETQ. The ends lost 4 bases at V and 1 base at J; junction bases unmatched: 7.